The rows below give T cell receptor beta chains drawn from one sample of a study of blood T cell repertoires in COVID-19. Data came from immunoSEQ multiplex PCR; TCRdb stores just in-frame clones and leaves some out. The sample holds some 42,000 clones, roughly 76% seen once. Sample: peripheral blood. The receptors shown here come from an older woman with acute or convalescent COVID-19. Both conserved end residues are part of each CDR3. Each record gives: D gene, clone size, J gene, V gene, CDR3 DNA, CDR3 protein. A D gene is named only where the DNA matches it firmly. Size is omitted from some rows. Given values are once, few, many or a class for expanded clones.

D: TRBD1; size: NA; J: TRBJ2-2; V: TRBV19; DNA: TGTGCCAGTAGTGACGACAGGGGGGTTCCGGGGGAGCTGTTTTTT; CDR3: CASSDDRGVPGELFF
D: NA; size: once; J: TRBJ2-3; V: TRBV15; DNA: TGTGCCACCAGCAGAGGGGGCAGGAGTACAGATACGCAGTATTTT; CDR3: CATSRGGRSTDTQYF
D: TRBD1; size: NA; J: TRBJ2-1; V: TRBV7-2; DNA: TGTGCCAGCAGCTTGACCGGGACAGGGGGCACGAAAAAGCAGTTCTTC; CDR3: CASSLTGTGGTKKQFF
D: NA; size: NA; J: TRBJ2-3; V: TRBV2; DNA: TGTGCCAGCAGTGATCGGCTAGCCGATACGCAGTATTTT; CDR3: CASSDRLADTQYF
D: NA; size: NA; J: TRBJ2-7; V: TRBV5-1; DNA: TGCGCCAGCAGCTTAGGACAGCCGGAAAACTCCTACGAGCAGTACTTC; CDR3: CASSLGQPENSYEQYF
D: NA; size: NA; J: TRBJ2-3; V: TRBV6-5; DNA: TGTGCCAGCCAGACAGCCTTCACAGATACGCAGTATTTT; CDR3: CASQTAFTDTQYF
D: NA; size: NA; J: TRBJ1-3; V: TRBV15; DNA: TGTGCCACCAGCCCTCGGGGGGGCCCCTCTGGAAACACCATATATTTT; CDR3: CATSPRGGPSGNTIYF
D: TRBD2; size: NA; J: TRBJ2-1; V: TRBV9; DNA: TGTGCCAGCAGCGTAGGGACTAGCCGCAGTAATGAGCAGTTCTTC; CDR3: CASSVGTSRSNEQFF
D: TRBD1; size: NA; J: TRBJ1-4; V: TRBV7-7; DNA: TGTGCTAGCAGCCCGGGACAGGGTGCTGAAAAACTGTTTTTT; CDR3: CASSPGQGAEKLFF
D: NA; size: NA; J: TRBJ1-3; V: TRBV7-2; DNA: TGTGCCAGTACCTTAGGAGGGTATGCTGGAAACACCATATATTTT; CDR3: CASTLGGYAGNTIYF
D: TRBD1; size: NA; J: TRBJ1-6; V: TRBV4-2; DNA: TGTGCCAGCAGCCAGGACAGGGCGGTAAATTCACCCCTCCACTTT; CDR3: CASSQDRAVNSPLHF
D: TRBD1; size: NA; J: TRBJ2-7; V: TRBV7-3; DNA: TGTGCCAGCAGCTTAGGTGGACAGGTTGAGCAGTACTTC; CDR3: CASSLGGQVEQYF
D: TRBD1; size: NA; J: TRBJ1-4; V: TRBV6-6; DNA: TGTGCCAGCAGTTACCCGGGACAGGGGGCAGAAAAACTGTTTTTT; CDR3: CASSYPGQGAEKLFF
D: TRBD1; size: NA; J: TRBJ2-1; V: TRBV24-1; DNA: TGTGCCACCAGTGATTTTGCCGGGACAGGGGTCAATGAGCAGTTCTTC; CDR3: CATSDFAGTGVNEQFF
D: TRBD1; size: NA; J: TRBJ1-2; V: TRBV28; DNA: TGTGCCAGCAGTTCCGAATGGACAGGGGGATATGGCTACACCTTC; CDR3: CASSSEWTGGYGYTF
D: TRBD1; size: NA; J: TRBJ2-1; V: TRBV2; DNA: TGTGCCAGGGAGACAGGGAGCTCCTACAATGAGCAGTTCTTC; CDR3: CARETGSSYNEQFF
D: NA; size: few; J: TRBJ1-5; V: TRBV6-6; DNA: TGTGCCAGCAGCCCCGGGGGCAATCAGCCCCAGCATTTT; CDR3: CASSPGGNQPQHF
D: NA; size: NA; J: TRBJ2-3; V: TRBV30; DNA: TGTGCCCGGGAGGGGGCTAGCCGGCAGTATTTT; CDR3: CAREGASRQYF
D: TRBD2; size: NA; J: TRBJ2-3; V: TRBV28; DNA: TGTGCCAGCAGGCGTCCGGGACTAGCGCCAGGCACAGATACGCAGTATTTT; CDR3: CASRRPGLAPGTDTQYF
D: NA; size: NA; J: TRBJ2-1; V: TRBV12-3/TRBV12-4; DNA: TGTGCCAGCAGTCCAGAACAGGGCAATGAGCAGTTCTTC; CDR3: CASSPEQGNEQFF
D: NA; size: NA; J: TRBJ1-1; V: TRBV5-6; DNA: TGTGCCAGCAGCCCGGGACTAGGTACTGAAGCTTTCTTT; CDR3: CASSPGLGTEAFF
D: TRBD1; size: NA; J: TRBJ1-6; V: TRBV5-1; DNA: TGCGCCAGCAGCTTCGGGTTGGGACAGGGGAATTCACCCCTCCACTTT; CDR3: CASSFGLGQGNSPLHF
D: TRBD1; size: NA; J: TRBJ2-7; V: TRBV7-6; DNA: TGTGCCAGCAGCTTAGTTGGGGGACAGGGATCCTACGAGCAGTACTTC; CDR3: CASSLVGGQGSYEQYF
D: TRBD1; size: NA; J: TRBJ1-2; V: TRBV7-2; DNA: TGTGCCAGCAGCTTAGCCCTGGGACAGGGAAGGACCTATGGCTACACCTTC; CDR3: CASSLALGQGRTYGYTF
D: NA; size: NA; J: TRBJ1-3; V: TRBV7-9; DNA: TGTGCCAGCAGCGTCCACAGGGGAAACACCATATATTTT; CDR3: CASSVHRGNTIYF
D: NA; size: NA; J: TRBJ2-7; V: TRBV18; DNA: TGTGCCAGCTCACCAATTACAGGGCGGTTCTACGAGCAGTACTTC; CDR3: CASSPITGRFYEQYF
D: TRBD2; size: NA; J: TRBJ2-7; V: TRBV2; DNA: TGTGCCAGCAGCCTCGAAGCGGGAGCCTACGAGCAGTACTTC; CDR3: CASSLEAGAYEQYF
D: NA; size: few; J: TRBJ2-2; V: TRBV5-5; DNA: TGTGCCAGCAGCCGCGAAACTACTAGGAACACCGGGGAGCTGTTTTTT; CDR3: CASSRETTRNTGELFF
D: TRBD2; size: NA; J: TRBJ2-1; V: TRBV7-3; DNA: TGTGCCAGCAGCTTTTCTAGCGGGAGCCCTGATGAGCAGTTCTTC; CDR3: CASSFSSGSPDEQFF